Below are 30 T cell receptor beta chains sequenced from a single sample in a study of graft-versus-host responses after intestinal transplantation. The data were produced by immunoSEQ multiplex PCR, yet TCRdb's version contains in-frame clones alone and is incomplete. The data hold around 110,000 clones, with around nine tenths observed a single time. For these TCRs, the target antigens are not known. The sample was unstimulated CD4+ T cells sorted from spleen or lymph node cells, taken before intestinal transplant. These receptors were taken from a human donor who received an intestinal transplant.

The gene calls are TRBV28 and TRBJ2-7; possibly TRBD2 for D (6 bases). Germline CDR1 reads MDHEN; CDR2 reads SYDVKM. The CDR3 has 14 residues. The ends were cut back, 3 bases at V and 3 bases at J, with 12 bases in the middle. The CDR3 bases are TGTGCCAGCAGTTTGACTAGTGGGGTCTACGAGCAGTACTTC. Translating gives CASSLTSGVYEQYF.

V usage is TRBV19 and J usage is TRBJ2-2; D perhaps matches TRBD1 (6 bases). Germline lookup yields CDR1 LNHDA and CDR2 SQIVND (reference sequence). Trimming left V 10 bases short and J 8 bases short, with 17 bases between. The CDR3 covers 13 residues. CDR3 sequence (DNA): TGTGCCACCAATAGACAGGTTGGGGGGGAGCTGTTTTTT. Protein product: CATNRQVGGELFF.

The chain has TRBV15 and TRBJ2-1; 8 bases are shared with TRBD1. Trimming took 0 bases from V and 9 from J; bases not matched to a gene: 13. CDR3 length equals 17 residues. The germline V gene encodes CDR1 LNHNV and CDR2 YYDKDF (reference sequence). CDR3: CATSRDQGARLRSEQFF. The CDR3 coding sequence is TGTGCCACCAGCAGAGACCAGGGGGCTCGTCTGAGGAGTGAGCAGTTCTTC.

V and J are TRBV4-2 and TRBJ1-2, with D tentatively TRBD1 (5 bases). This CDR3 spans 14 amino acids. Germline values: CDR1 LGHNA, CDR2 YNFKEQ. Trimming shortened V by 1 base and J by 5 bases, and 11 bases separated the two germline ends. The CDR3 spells CASSQGEGPYGYTF. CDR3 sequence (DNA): TGTGCCAGCAGCCAAGGGGAGGGGCCGTATGGCTACACCTTC.

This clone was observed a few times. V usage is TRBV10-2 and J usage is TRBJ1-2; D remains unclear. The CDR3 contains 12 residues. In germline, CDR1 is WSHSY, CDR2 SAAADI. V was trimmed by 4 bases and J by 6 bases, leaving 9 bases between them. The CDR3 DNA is TGCGCCAGCAGTGTGACTAGGAATGGCTACACCTTC. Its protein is CASSVTRNGYTF.

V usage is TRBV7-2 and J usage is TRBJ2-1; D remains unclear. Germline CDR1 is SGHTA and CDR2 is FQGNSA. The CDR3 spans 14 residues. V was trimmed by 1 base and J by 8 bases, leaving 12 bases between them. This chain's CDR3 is CASSLVDWRYEQFF. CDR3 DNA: TGTGCCAGCAGCTTAGTAGACTGGCGGTATGAGCAGTTCTTC.

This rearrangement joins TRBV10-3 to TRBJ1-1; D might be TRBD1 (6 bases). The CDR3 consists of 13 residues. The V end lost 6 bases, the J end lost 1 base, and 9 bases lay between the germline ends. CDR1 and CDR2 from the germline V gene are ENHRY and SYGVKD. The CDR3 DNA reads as TGTGCCATCAGACAGGGACAGAACACTGAAGCTTTCTTT. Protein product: CAIRQGQNTEAFF.

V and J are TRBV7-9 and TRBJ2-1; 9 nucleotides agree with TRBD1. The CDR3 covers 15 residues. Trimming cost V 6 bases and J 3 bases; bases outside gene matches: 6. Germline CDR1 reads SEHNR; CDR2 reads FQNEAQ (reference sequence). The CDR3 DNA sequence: TGTGCCAGCAGACAACAGGGGGCAGTCTACAATGAGCAGTTCTTC. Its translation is CASRQQGAVYNEQFF.

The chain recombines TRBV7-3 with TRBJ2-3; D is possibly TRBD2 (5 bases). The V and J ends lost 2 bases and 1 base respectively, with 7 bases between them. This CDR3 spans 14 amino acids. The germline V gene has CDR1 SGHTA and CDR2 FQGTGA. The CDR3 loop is CASSLGRGTDTQYF. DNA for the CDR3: TGTGCCAGCAGCTTAGGGCGGGGCACAGATACGCAGTATTTT.

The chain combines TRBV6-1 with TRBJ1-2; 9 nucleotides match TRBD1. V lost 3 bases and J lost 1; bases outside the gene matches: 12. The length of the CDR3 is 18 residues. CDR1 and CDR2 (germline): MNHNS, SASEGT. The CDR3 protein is CASSDPGQGRGVNYGYTF. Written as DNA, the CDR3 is TGTGCCAGCAGTGACCCGGGACAGGGACGTGGGGTTAACTATGGCTACACCTTC.

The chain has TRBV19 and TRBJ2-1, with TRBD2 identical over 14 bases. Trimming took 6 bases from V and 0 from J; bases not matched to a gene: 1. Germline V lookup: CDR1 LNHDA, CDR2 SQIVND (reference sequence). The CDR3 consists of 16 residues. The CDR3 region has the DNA TGTGCCAGTAGGGGGACTAGCGGGAGCTCCTACAATGAGCAGTTCTTC. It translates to CASRGTSGSSYNEQFF.

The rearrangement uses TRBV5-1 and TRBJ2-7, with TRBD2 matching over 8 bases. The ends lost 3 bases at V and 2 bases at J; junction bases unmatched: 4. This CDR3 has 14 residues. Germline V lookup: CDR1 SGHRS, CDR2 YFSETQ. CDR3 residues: CASSSGGNAYEQYF. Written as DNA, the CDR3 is TGCGCCAGCAGCTCGGGGGGGAACGCCTACGAGCAGTACTTC.

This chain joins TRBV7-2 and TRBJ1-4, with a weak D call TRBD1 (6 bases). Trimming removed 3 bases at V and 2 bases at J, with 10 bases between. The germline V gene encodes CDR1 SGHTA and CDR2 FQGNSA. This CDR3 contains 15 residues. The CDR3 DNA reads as TGTGCCAGCAGCTTCCAGGGGCGGACTAATGAAAAACTGTTTTTT. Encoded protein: CASSFQGRTNEKLFF.

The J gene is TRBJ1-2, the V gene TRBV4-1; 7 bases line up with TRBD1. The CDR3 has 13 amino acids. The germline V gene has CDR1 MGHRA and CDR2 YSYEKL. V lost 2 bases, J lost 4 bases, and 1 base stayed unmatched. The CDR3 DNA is TGCGCCAGCAGCCAAACAGGGGCCTATGGCTACACCTTC. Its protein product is CASSQTGAYGYTF.

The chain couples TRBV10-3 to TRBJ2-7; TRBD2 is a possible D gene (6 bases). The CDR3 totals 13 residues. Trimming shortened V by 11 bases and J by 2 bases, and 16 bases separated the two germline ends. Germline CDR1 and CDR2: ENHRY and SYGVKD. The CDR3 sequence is CAARDSETYEQYF. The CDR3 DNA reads TGTGCCGCCAGGGACTCGGAGACCTACGAGCAGTACTTC.

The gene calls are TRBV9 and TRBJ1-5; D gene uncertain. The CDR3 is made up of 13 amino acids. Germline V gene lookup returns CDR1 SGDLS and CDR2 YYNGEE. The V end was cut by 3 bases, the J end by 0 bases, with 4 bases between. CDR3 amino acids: CASSAHSNQPQHF. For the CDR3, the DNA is TGTGCCAGCAGCGCACATAGCAATCAGCCCCAGCATTTT.

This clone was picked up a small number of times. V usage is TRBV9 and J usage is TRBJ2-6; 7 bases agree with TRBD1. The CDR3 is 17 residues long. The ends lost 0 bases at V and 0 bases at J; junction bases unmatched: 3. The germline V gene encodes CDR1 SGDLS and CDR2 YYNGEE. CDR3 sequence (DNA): TGTGCCAGCAGCGTAGTGGCAGGGGGCTCTGGGGCCAACGTCCTGACTTTC. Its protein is CASSVVAGGSGANVLTF.

The CDR3 here is CASSKDSRNEQFF. DNA of the CDR3: TGTGCCAGCAGCAAGGACTCTCGCAATGAGCAGTTCTTC. This chain links TRBV28 with TRBJ2-1, with D perhaps TRBD2 (5 bases). The CDR3 length is 13 residues. Trimming took off 6 bases at V and 6 bases at J, with 12 bases between the two ends. CDR1 and CDR2 (germline): MDHEN, SYDVKM.

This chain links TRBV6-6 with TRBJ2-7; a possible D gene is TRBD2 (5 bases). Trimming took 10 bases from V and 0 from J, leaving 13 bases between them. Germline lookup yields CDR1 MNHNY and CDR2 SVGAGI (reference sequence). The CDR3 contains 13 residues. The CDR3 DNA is TGTGCCACCCGGCCGGGAAACTCCTACGAGCAGTACTTC. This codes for CATRPGNSYEQYF.

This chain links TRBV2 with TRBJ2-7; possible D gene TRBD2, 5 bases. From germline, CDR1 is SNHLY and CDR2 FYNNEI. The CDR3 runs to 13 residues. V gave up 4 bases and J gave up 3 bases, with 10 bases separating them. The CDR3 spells CASSVRTGYEQYF. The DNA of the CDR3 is TGTGCCAGCAGTGTGCGGACTGGCTACGAGCAGTACTTC.

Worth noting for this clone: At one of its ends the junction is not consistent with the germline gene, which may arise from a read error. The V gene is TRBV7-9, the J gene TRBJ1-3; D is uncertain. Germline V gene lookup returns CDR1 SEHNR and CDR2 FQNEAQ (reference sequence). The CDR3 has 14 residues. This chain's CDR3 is CASGLIGGWNTIYF. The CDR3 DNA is TGTGCCAGCGGCTTAATCGGAGGGTGGAACACCATATATTTT.

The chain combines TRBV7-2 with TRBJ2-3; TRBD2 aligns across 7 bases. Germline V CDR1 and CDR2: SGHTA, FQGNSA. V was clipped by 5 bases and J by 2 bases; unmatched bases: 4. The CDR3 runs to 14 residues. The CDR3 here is CASSQRGDTDTQYF. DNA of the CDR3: TGTGCCAGCAGCCAACGGGGGGACACAGATACGCAGTATTTT.

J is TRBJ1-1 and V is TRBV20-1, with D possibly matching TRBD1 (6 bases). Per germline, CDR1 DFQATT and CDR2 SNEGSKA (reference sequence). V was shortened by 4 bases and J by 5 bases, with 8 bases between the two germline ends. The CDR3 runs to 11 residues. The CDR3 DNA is TGCAGTGCTACGAGGGGGACTGAAGCTTTCTTT. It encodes CSATRGTEAFF.

The CDR3 here is CAWSLKTVSSGNTIYF. For the CDR3, the DNA is TGTGCCTGGAGTCTAAAGACAGTTAGCTCTGGAAACACCATATATTTT. The rearrangement uses TRBV30 and TRBJ1-3, with a possible D match to TRBD1 (5 bases). Trimming took off 2 bases at V and 0 bases at J, with 14 bases between the two ends. The CDR3 loop spans 16 amino acids. Germline V gene lookup returns CDR1 GTSNPN and CDR2 SVGIG (reference sequence).

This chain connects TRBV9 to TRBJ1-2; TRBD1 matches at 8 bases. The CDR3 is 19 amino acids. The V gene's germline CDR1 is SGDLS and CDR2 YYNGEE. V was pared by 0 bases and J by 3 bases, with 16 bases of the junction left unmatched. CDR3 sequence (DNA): TGTGCCAGCAGCGTAGATAAATACCTACGTCGGACAGGGCACTATGGCTACACCTTC. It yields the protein CASSVDKYLRRTGHYGYTF.

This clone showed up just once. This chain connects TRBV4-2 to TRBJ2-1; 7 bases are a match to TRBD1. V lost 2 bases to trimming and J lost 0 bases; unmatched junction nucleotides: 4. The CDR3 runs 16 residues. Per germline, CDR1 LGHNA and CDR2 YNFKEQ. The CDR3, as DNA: TGTGCCAGCAGCCAACAAGGGGGCGGCTCCTACAATGAGCAGTTCTTC. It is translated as CASSQQGGGSYNEQFF.

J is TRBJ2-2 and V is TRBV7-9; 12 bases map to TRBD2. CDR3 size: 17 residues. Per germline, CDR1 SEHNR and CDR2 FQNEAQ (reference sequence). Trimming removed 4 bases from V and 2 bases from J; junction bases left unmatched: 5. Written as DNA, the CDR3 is TGTGCCAGCAGCTCTACTAGCGGGAGGCGCAACACCGGGGAGCTGTTTTTT. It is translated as CASSSTSGRRNTGELFF.

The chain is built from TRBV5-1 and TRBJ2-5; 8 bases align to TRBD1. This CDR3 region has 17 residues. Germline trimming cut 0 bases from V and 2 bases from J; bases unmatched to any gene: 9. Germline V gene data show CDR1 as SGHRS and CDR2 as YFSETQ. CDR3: CASSLGRTGKRQETQYF. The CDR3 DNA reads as TGCGCCAGCAGCTTGGGGCGGACAGGGAAGAGGCAAGAGACCCAGTACTTC.

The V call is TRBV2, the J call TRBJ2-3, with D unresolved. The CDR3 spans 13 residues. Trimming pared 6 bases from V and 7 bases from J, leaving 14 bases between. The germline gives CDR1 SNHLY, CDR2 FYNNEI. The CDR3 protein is CASSLPPVNTQYF. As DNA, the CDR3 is TGTGCCAGCAGCCTCCCTCCGGTAAATACGCAGTATTTT.

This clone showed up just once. Here the CDR3 reads CASSHLTTSSSYNEQFF. The CDR3 DNA sequence: TGTGCCAGCAGCCATTTAACGACTTCTAGCTCCTACAATGAGCAGTTCTTC. The J gene is TRBJ2-1, the V gene TRBV5-6, with no clear D. CDR3 length: 17 amino acids. Deletions cut 4 bases from V and 0 bases from J, with 17 bases between. Germline V CDR1 and CDR2: SGHDT, YYEEEE.